A selection of T cell receptor beta chains follows, all from one sample in a study of blood T cell repertoires in COVID-19. The data were produced by immunoSEQ multiplex PCR, yet TCRdb's version contains in-frame clones alone and is incomplete. The sample includes tens of thousands of clones, 86% of them seen just once. Material: peripheral blood. These receptors were taken from a woman of 80 years or more in a cohort sampled during active or convalescent COVID-19. Each CDR3 is given with its conserved first and last residue. D genes are given only for firm matches. Rows give clone size only sometimes, using once, few, many, or a class for an expanded clone.

D,V,J,size,DNA,CDR3
NA,TRBV7-9,TRBJ2-6,NA,TGTGCCAGCAGCTTAGTCCCGTCTGGGGCCAACGTCCTGACTTTC,CASSLVPSGANVLTF
NA,TRBV11-3,TRBJ2-1,NA,TGTGCCAGCAGCTCCACAAAGAATGAGCAGTTCTTC,CASSSTKNEQFF
NA,TRBV6-5,TRBJ2-3,NA,TGTGCCAGCACCCTACGGGATACGCAGTATTTT,CASTLRDTQYF
TRBD1,TRBV19,TRBJ1-2,NA,TGTGCCAGTAGGGACAGGGGGCTTAATATGTATGGCTACACCTTC,CASRDRGLNMYGYTF
NA,TRBV2,TRBJ1-1,NA,TGTGCCAGCGGTGAATCGCAGGGGCTCGGAGAAGCTTTCTTT,CASGESQGLGEAFF
TRBD1,TRBV7-9,TRBJ1-2,NA,TGTGCCAGCAGCCTCCAGAGGACAGGGCGCGGCTACACCTTC,CASSLQRTGRGYTF
TRBD1,TRBV5-1,TRBJ1-4,NA,TGCGCCAGCAGCCCGAGACCTACAGGGGTGGATGAAAAACTGTTTTTT,CASSPRPTGVDEKLFF
TRBD1,TRBV5-1,TRBJ1-1,NA,TGCGCCAGCAGCTCAGGGGACAGTTTCACTGAAGCTTTCTTT,CASSSGDSFTEAFF
NA,TRBV11-2,TRBJ1-1,NA,TGTGCCAGCAGCTTAGGCGGGGCCAACGGGGCTTTCTTT,CASSLGGANGAFF
NA,TRBV10-3,TRBJ1-1,once,TGTGCCATCTCCGACAGAATGAACACTGAAGCTTTCTTT,CAISDRMNTEAFF
TRBD2,TRBV3-1/TRBV3-2,TRBJ2-4,NA,TGTGCCAGCAGCCCCGACTTGACTAGCGGGAGGGCCAAAAACATTCAGTACTTC,CASSPDLTSGRAKNIQYF
TRBD1,TRBV5-1,TRBJ2-1,NA,TGCGCCAGCAGCCCGGACAGGGGAAATGAGCAGTTCTTC,CASSPDRGNEQFF
TRBD1,TRBV18,TRBJ2-5,NA,TGTGCCAGCTCACTTGACTATAGGGGGCAGGAGACCCAGTACTTC,CASSLDYRGQETQYF
NA,TRBV6-5,TRBJ2-1,NA,TGTGCCGGATCGAGGGTGGGGTATGGCGAGCAGTTCTTC,CAGSRVGYGEQFF
NA,TRBV27,TRBJ1-2,NA,TGTGCCAGCAGTGGGCCGGGAGCCGGCCTCTATGGCTACACCTTC,CASSGPGAGLYGYTF
TRBD1,TRBV11-3,TRBJ2-3,NA,TGTGCCAGCAGCTTTTCCGGGACAGGGGTTGGGAGCACAGATACGCAGTATTTT,CASSFSGTGVGSTDTQYF
NA,TRBV5-4,TRBJ2-1,NA,TGTGCCAGCAGCTTCGGAGGTGTCTCCTACAATGAGCAGTTCTTC,CASSFGGVSYNEQFF
NA,TRBV7-3,TRBJ2-2,NA,TGTGCCAGCAGCCGACAGCACACCGGGGAGCTGTTTTTT,CASSRQHTGELFF
NA,TRBV7-9,TRBJ2-1,NA,TGTGCCAGCAGCTTAAGGAGTCGGTCCCATGAGCAGTTCTTC,CASSLRSRSHEQFF
NA,TRBV19,TRBJ2-3,NA,TGTGCCAGTAGTATAGTCCAGGGTAGGGGGGGCGCAGTAGATACGCAGTATTTT,CASSIVQGRGGAVDTQYF
NA,TRBV29-1,TRBJ2-7,NA,TGCAGCGTTGGGCTTAATTCCTACGAGCAGTACTTC,CSVGLNSYEQYF
TRBD1,TRBV19,TRBJ1-4,NA,TGTGCCAGTACCCAGGACAGGGCAGGGGGAGCGGAAAAACTGTTTTTT,CASTQDRAGGAEKLFF
NA,TRBV5-1,TRBJ2-1,NA,TGCGCCAGCAGCAGATACTCTGGAGTTTCTGGGAATGAGCAGTTCTTC,CASSRYSGVSGNEQFF